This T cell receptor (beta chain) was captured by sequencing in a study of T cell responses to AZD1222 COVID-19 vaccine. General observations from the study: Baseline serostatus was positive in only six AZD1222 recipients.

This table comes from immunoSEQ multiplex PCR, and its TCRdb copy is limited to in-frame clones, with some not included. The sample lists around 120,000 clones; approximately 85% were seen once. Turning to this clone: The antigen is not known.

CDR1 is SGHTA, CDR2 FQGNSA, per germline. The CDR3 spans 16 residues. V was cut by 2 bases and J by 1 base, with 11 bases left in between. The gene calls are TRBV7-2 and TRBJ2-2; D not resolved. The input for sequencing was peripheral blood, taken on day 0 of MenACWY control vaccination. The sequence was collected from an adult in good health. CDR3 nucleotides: TGTGCCAGCAGCTTACTGGGTATGAGGAACACCGGGGAGCTGTTTTTT. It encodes CASSLLGMRNTGELFF.